Listed here is a single T cell receptor beta chain. This entry comes from a study of human T cells and chemical hapten exposure. The CDR3 is 13 amino acids. V was cut by 4 bases and J by 8 bases, with 12 bases left in between. Germline assignment: CDR1 LGHNA and CDR2 YSLEER. TCRdb reprocessed the RACE reads via MiXCR and lists one record per CDR3 protein. The sample holds about 120,000 distinct CDR3 sequences, roughly an eighth seen once. Specified time point: patch test 1, 2 weeks after DPC sensitization. Treatment: therapeutic diphenylcyclopropenone sensitization with weekly scalp DPC. The clonotype was recovered from a man aged 18-30 years with alopecia areata. Some clones in this sample may be carry-over from other donors' samples. J is TRBJ2-1 and V is TRBV4-3; D gene ambiguous. The sample here was whole blood, taken in connection with sensitization to the hapten diphenylcyclopropenone (DPC). This CDR3 reads CASSPRVEDEQFF. The CDR3 DNA reads as TGCGCCAGCAGCCCAAGGGTCGAGGATGAGCAGTTCTTC.